The 5 T cell receptor beta chains listed next were all sequenced from one sample in a study of blood T cell repertoires in COVID-19. Sequencing was performed with immunoSEQ multiplex PCR; in TCRdb, only in-frame clones are kept and a portion is missing. The profile shows around 100,000 clones, approximately 90% of them singletons. Sequenced sample: peripheral blood. The receptors here all came from a man in his fifties or sixties with active COVID-19.

This chain uses TRBV2 with TRBJ2-7; D gene uncertain. Trimming removed 5 bases at V and 0 bases at J, with 5 bases between. The V gene's germline CDR1 is SNHLY and CDR2 FYNNEI. The CDR3 extends over 12 amino acids. The CDR3 DNA sequence: TGTGCCAGCAGTTTTAGCTCCTACGAGCAGTACTTC. Residues: CASSFSSYEQYF.

This clone was counted a few times. The chain links TRBV12-5 to TRBJ2-7, with D unresolved. In germline, CDR1 is LGHNT, CDR2 FRNRAP. V gave up 6 bases and J gave up 0 bases, with 3 bases separating them. This CDR3 spans 11 amino acids. The CDR3 bases are TGTGCTAGTGGACACTCCTACGAGCAGTACTTC. Amino acids: CASGHSYEQYF.

The genes are TRBV24-1 and TRBJ2-2; TRBD2 aligns across 13 bases. CDR3 length: 19 amino acids. In germline, CDR1 is KGHDR, CDR2 SFDVKD. J gave up 5 bases and V 3 bases, and 11 bases lay outside the gene matches. CDR3 protein: CATSDTTSGRLARTGELFF. The CDR3 DNA follows: TGTGCCACCAGTGATACGACTAGCGGGAGGTTAGCGAGAACCGGGGAGCTGTTTTTT.

This rearrangement joins TRBV9 to TRBJ2-5, with D uncertain. The V gene's germline CDR1 is SGDLS and CDR2 YYNGEE. With 0 bases removed from V and 1 base from J, the gap between germline ends came to 10 bases. The CDR3 is made up of 15 amino acids. The CDR3 sequence: CASSVAPNSQETQYF. Here the CDR3 DNA reads TGTGCCAGCAGCGTAGCTCCGAACTCCCAAGAGACCCAGTACTTC.

The sample holds a few counts of this clone. This chain joins TRBV4-1 and TRBJ2-1, with 8 bases fitting TRBD2. Unmatched junction bases numbered 1, after V lost 3 bases and J lost 0 bases. The CDR3 length is 15 residues. Germline V gene sequence: CDR1 MGHRA, CDR2 YSYEKL. The CDR3 here is CASSQSGSSYNEQFF. CDR3 bases: TGCGCCAGCAGCCAGAGCGGGAGCTCCTACAATGAGCAGTTCTTC.